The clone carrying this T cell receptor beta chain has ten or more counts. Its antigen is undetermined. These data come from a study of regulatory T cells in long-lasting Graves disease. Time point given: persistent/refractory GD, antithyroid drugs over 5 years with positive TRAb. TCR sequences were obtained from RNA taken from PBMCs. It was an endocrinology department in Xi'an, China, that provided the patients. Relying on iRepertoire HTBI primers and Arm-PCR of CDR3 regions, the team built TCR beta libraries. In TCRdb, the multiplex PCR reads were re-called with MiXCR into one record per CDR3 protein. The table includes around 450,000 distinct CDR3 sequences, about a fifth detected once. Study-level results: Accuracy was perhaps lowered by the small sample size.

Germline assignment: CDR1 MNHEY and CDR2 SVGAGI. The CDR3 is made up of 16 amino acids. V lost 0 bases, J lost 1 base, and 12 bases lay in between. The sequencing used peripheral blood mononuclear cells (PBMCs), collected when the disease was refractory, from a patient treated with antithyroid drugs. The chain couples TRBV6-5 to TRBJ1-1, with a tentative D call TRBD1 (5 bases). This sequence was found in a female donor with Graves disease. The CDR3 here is CASSYSGGSPNTEAFF. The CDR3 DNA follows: TGTGCCAGCAGTTACTCGGGGGGGTCCCCGAACACTGAAGCTTTCTTT.